This is a list of T cell receptor beta chains from one sample in a study of control samples from healthy donors and cancer patients. Clones were sequenced by immunoSEQ multiplex PCR, and TCRdb holds only the in-frame ones, with some missing. The sample consists of around 130,000 clones, more than 80% of them appearing once. Material for sequencing was blood. The source of these receptors is a man aged 50 to 60 in good health. The CDR3 runs from the conserved cysteine through the conserved F or W. Where a row states a size, it is once, few, many or the class of an expanded clone; other rows omit it.

CDR3 protein	V gene	J gene	CDR3 length	clone size
CASGGQGRTEAFF	TRBV6-5	TRBJ1-1	13	once
CASTRTSGLAGSHGELFF	TRBV7-9	TRBJ2-2	18	.
CASSFKKGTEAFF	TRBV12-3/TRBV12-4	TRBJ1-1	13	.
CAISSQENGYTF	TRBV10-3	TRBJ1-2	12	many
CASSPRTGNHEQYF	TRBV7-2	TRBJ2-7	14	.
CASSRTGYEQYF	TRBV6-2/TRBV6-3	TRBJ2-7	12	.
CASKGAVYSNQPQHF	TRBV27	TRBJ1-5	15	few
CASSSQGSGYTF	TRBV5-4	TRBJ1-2	12	.
CASSVGGNYGYTF	TRBV2	TRBJ1-2	13	.
CASSEQGGDYNEQFF	TRBV6-4	TRBJ2-1	15	.
CASSSTDYYGYTF	TRBV6-6	TRBJ1-2	13	.
CASSGRGTNEILFF	TRBV7-9	TRBJ1-4	14	.
CASSPTGALNTEAFF	TRBV7-2	TRBJ1-1	15	few
CATSDPRTSQGTDTQYF	TRBV24-1	TRBJ2-3	17	.
CASSSEVPQPQHF	TRBV12-3/TRBV12-4	TRBJ1-5	13	.
CSVPWTGEGATEAFF	TRBV29-1	TRBJ1-1	15	.
CASSFTSSDTQYF	TRBV5-4	TRBJ2-3	13	.
CASSQVGLNEQYF	TRBV3-1/TRBV3-2	TRBJ2-7	13	.
CASRAATYEQYF	TRBV27	TRBJ2-7	12	.
CASRDGSYETQYF	TRBV7-6	TRBJ2-5	13	.
CASSLNVRTDTQYF	TRBV7-2	TRBJ2-3	14	.
CATSVSRDRGPDTQYF	TRBV24-1	TRBJ2-3	16	.
CASSRSGVNEQFF	TRBV18	TRBJ2-1	13	.
CASSLTGRLSYGYTF	TRBV28	TRBJ1-2	15	.
CASSLNRGGEQYF	TRBV7-2	TRBJ2-7	13	.
CASSWGGTPDTQYF	TRBV7-9	TRBJ2-3	14	.
CASSLGQTYTEAFF	TRBV5-1	TRBJ1-1	14	.
CASKAGSSTDTQYF	TRBV6-5	TRBJ2-3	14	.
CASSLGGGGPSIYEQYF	TRBV5-6	TRBJ2-7	17	.
CASSPGRDNQPQHF	TRBV7-2	TRBJ1-5	14	.
CASSPIRTSAYYEQYF	TRBV18	TRBJ2-7	16	.
CASSQDPASAHEQYF	TRBV3-1/TRBV3-2	TRBJ2-7	15	.
CASRKGREGGQFF	TRBV6-5	TRBJ2-1	13	once
CASSFGAYEQYF	TRBV12-3/TRBV12-4	TRBJ2-7	12	.
CASSSAGEWETQYF	TRBV27	TRBJ2-5	14	.
CASSEGTSGGFGFNEQFF	TRBV2	TRBJ2-1	18	once
CASSLGYEQYF	TRBV5-1	TRBJ2-7	11	.
CASSFLGQTNMWANYGYTF	TRBV7-9	TRBJ1-2	19	once
CASSLEGPPSYHEQYF	TRBV11-2	TRBJ2-7	16	.
CSVWDQGAGQFF	TRBV29-1	TRBJ2-1	12	.
CASRVGTGGFAEQFF	TRBV5-1	TRBJ2-1	15	.
CASRGATDTQYF	TRBV12-3/TRBV12-4	TRBJ2-3	12	.
CAWSGTGAGELFF	TRBV30	TRBJ2-2	13	.
CASSRSSQGYNEQFF	TRBV27	TRBJ2-1	15	.
CASSLVGVGYTEAFF	TRBV7-2	TRBJ1-1	15	once
CASSLARDNTNYGYTF	TRBV11-2	TRBJ1-2	16	once
CASRPQLNTEAFF	TRBV12-3/TRBV12-4	TRBJ1-1	13	few
CASSLGSGGGSYEQYF	TRBV5-1	TRBJ2-7	16	once
CASSPIWGNEQFF	TRBV27	TRBJ2-1	13	.
CASSYGSNQPQHF	TRBV6-5	TRBJ1-5	13	.